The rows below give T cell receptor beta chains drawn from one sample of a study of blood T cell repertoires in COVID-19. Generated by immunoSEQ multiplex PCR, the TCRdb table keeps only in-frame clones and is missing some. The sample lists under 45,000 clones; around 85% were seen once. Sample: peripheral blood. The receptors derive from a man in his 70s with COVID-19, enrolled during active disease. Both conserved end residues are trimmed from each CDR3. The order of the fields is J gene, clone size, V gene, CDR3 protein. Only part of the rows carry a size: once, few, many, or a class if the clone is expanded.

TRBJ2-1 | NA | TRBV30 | AWSVVSGRKNEQF
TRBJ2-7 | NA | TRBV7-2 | ASSLVRASSYEQY
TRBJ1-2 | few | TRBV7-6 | ASSLSAGTGYLYGYT
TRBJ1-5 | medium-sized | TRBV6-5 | ASELQENQPQH
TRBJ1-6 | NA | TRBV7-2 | ASSGSRTGGSYNSPLH
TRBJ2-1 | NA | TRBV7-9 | ASSLSRAENNEQF
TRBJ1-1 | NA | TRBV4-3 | ASSQDRGTEAF
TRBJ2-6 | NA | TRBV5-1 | ASSSHSSGTSHSGANVLT
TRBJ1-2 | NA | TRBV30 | AWSPGGYGYT
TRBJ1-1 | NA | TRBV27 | ASSLYRAPSMNTEAF
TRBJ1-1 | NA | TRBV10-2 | ASSETRNTEAF
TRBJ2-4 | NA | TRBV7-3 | ASSPMGVNIQY
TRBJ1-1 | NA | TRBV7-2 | ASTSQGFSTEAF
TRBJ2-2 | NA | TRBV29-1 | SVVWDRGWNTGELF
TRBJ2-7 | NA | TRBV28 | ASKLGAGATYEQY
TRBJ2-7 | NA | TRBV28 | ASSLSGRVQHEQY
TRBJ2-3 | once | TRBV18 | ASSLKVGGSTDTQY
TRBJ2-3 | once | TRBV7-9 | ASSPKGLAGRTDTQY
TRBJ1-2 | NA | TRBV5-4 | ASTLRGTYGYT
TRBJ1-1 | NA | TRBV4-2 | ASSQDRVHTEAF
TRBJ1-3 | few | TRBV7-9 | ASSLAGVYSGNTIY
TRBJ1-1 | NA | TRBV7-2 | ASSLIQGVRAF
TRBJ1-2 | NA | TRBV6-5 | ATTRRANYGYT
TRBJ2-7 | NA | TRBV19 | ASSRQVSSYEQY
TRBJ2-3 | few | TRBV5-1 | ASSWGADTQY
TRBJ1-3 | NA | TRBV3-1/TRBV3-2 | ASSQEAGASGNTIY
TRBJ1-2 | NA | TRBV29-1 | SAPLRRGYT
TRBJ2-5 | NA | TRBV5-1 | ASSSGTGYQETQY
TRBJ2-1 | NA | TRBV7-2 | ASSSQGLDEQF
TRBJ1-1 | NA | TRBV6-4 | ASSATGSNTEAF
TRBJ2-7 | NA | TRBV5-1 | ASSLYIGASYEQY
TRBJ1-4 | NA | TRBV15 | ATSRRQGTWEKLF
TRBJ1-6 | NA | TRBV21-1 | ASPGGSYNSPLH
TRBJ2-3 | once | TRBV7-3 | ASSIVGGRATDTQY
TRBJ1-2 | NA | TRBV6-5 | ASSYRRGGYGYT
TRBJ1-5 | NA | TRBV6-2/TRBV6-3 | ASSNPPGQGFPNQPQH
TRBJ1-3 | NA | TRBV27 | ASRSPSSGNTIY
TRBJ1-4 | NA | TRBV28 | ASSWDRINEKLF
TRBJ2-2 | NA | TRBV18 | ASSPTGRLNTGELF
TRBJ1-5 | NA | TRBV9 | ASSAGTGDSNQPQH
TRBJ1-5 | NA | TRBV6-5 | ASSTGTEGNQPQH
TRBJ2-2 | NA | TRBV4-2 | ASSQRGLAVRQPTGELF
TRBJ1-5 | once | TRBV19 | ASSVPGFNQPQH
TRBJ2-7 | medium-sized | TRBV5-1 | ASSLGAGGNSYEQY
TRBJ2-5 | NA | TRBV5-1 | ASSSGTALQETQY
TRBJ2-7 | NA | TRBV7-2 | ASSLGDRTTYEQY
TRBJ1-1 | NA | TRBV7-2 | ASSLAGQGGGAF
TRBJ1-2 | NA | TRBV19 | ASSPLSGTHRDYGYT
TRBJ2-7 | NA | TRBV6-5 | ASSSSGMASYEQY
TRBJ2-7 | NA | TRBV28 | ASTLSSYEQY
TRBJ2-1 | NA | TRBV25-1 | ASRMSSYNEQF
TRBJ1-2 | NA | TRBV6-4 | ASSDSRFGPNYGYT
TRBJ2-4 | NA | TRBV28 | ASSQLAGGQGIQY
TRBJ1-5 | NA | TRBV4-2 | ASSAGTGSNQPQH